One and the same sample provided the 17 T cell receptor beta chains below, sequenced in a study of blood T cell repertoires in COVID-19. Repertoires were generated with immunoSEQ multiplex PCR, while TCRdb's copy carries only in-frame clones and drops some. The sample lists around 18,000 clones; 70% to 90% were seen once. Input material: peripheral blood. Receptors were obtained from a human donor in a cohort sampled during active COVID-19.

This clone occurred once. V gene TRBV10-3 combines with J gene TRBJ1-5; 7 bases align to TRBD1. The V segment lost 2 bases and the J segment 7 bases; nucleotides outside the gene matches: 5. Germline CDR1 and CDR2: ENHRY and SYGVKD. The length of the CDR3 is 14 residues. The DNA of the CDR3 is TGTGCCATCAGTGAGCGAGACAGGGAGCAGCCCCAGCATTTT. Amino acids: CAISERDREQPQHF.

The rearrangement joins TRBV28 to TRBJ2-7; TRBD1 aligns across 11 bases. The CDR3 runs 16 residues. Germline CDR1 reads MDHEN; CDR2 reads SYDVKM. The ends lost 5 bases at V and 1 base at J; junction bases unmatched: 7. DNA for the CDR3: TGTGCCAGCAGTCCCCCAGGGGACAGGGGGTCCTACGAGCAGTACTTC. Its translation is CASSPPGDRGSYEQYF.

The rearrangement uses TRBV9 and TRBJ2-2; 9 bases agree with TRBD1. Trimming at V came to 4 bases and at J to 3 bases, leaving 10 bases not matched to a gene. Germline V CDR1 and CDR2: SGDLS, YYNGEE. The CDR3 covers 17 residues. CDR3 in amino acids: CASSSPNRGPDTGELFF. The CDR3 bases are TGTGCCAGCAGCTCACCAAACAGGGGGCCGGACACCGGGGAGCTGTTTTTT.

J is TRBJ1-1 and V is TRBV13; TRBD1 might be the D (6 bases). The CDR3 is made up of 13 amino acids. Trimming pared 7 bases from V and 9 bases from J, leaving 18 bases between. The germline gives CDR1 PRHDT, CDR2 FYEKMQ (reference sequence). This CDR3 reads CASTQRGSSQAFF. CDR3 in DNA: TGTGCCAGCACACAGAGGGGGTCGAGTCAAGCTTTCTTT.

This chain links TRBV2 with TRBJ2-7, with 7 nucleotides matching TRBD1. Germline V CDR1 and CDR2: SNHLY, FYNNEI. J was trimmed by 3 bases and V by 6 bases; bases with no gene match: 11. The CDR3 totals 15 residues. The CDR3 coding sequence is TGTGCCAGCAGACCCGGGACAGCGCCTTACTACGAGCAGTACTTC. Encoded protein: CASRPGTAPYYEQYF.

The chain has TRBV6-2 or TRBV6-3 and TRBJ1-1; perhaps TRBD1 as D (5 bases). V was cut by 2 bases and J by 2 bases, with 9 bases left in between. The CDR3 spans 14 residues. Germline CDR1 reads MNHEY; CDR2 reads SVGEGT. CDR3 amino acids: CASSYPTVNTEAFF. The CDR3 bases are TGTGCCAGCAGTTACCCGACAGTCAACACTGAAGCTTTCTTT.

The J gene is TRBJ1-5, the V gene TRBV7-4; tentative D call: TRBD1 (6 bases). V lost 1 base, J lost 2 bases, and 18 bases lay in between. Germline V lookup: CDR1 SGHVT, CDR2 SQSDAQ. The CDR3 is 18 amino acids. This chain's CDR3 is CASSLEAQGRIGNQPQHF. DNA of the CDR3: TGTGCCAGCAGCTTAGAGGCACAGGGCAGGATCGGCAATCAGCCCCAGCATTTT.

CDR3 nucleotide sequence: TGTGCCTGGGGGACTAGCGGGGGCCTTAGCACAGATACGCAGTATTTT. It encodes CAWGTSGGLSTDTQYF. The chain combines TRBV30 with TRBJ2-3; 14 bases align to TRBD2. Losses at the gene ends were 5 bases for V and 0 bases for J; bases not matched to a gene: 4. The CDR3 spans 16 residues. CDR1 is GTSNPN and CDR2 is SVGIG in the germline V gene (reference sequence).

The genes are TRBV5-4 and TRBJ2-2, with TRBD2 matching 8 bases. Germline CDR1 SGHNT, CDR2 YYREEE (reference sequence). The CDR3 is 16 residues long. J gave up 4 bases and V 3 bases, and 8 bases lay outside the gene matches. In nucleotides, the CDR3 is TGTGCCAGCAGCTACAGGACTAGCCCCGCCACCGGGGAGCTGTTTTTT. Its translation: CASSYRTSPATGELFF.

V is TRBV6-5 and J is TRBJ2-2; no clear D gene. Looked up from germline, CDR1 is MNHEY and CDR2 is SVGAGI. The CDR3 has 16 residues. V lost 0 bases and J lost 5, with 13 bases in between. This CDR3 is CASSYSPQVRTGELFF. CDR3 DNA: TGTGCCAGCAGTTACTCCCCCCAGGTTAGGACCGGGGAGCTGTTTTTT.

The chain combines TRBV5-1 with TRBJ1-5, with 11 bases fitting TRBD1. CDR1 is SGHRS, CDR2 YFSETQ, per germline. The CDR3 contains 16 residues. V gave up 0 bases and J gave up 3 bases; unmatched junction bases: 2. The CDR3 is CASSLGTGGLNQPQHF. The CDR3 DNA is TGCGCCAGCAGCTTGGGGACAGGGGGCCTCAATCAGCCCCAGCATTTT.

This clone appeared a few times. V gene TRBV29-1 combines with J gene TRBJ1-3; D is perhaps TRBD1 (6 bases). Germline loops: CDR1 SQVTM, CDR2 ANQGSEA. V lost 5 bases and J 7 bases, leaving 12 bases between the germline ends. This CDR3 has 12 residues. Here the CDR3 reads CSVLQGWNTIYF. As DNA, the CDR3 is TGCAGCGTTCTGCAGGGGTGGAACACCATATATTTT.

The V and J genes are TRBV28 and TRBJ1-5; D uncertain. V was cut by 6 bases and J by 1 base, with 13 bases left in between. The germline CDR1 and CDR2 sequences are MDHEN and SYDVKM. The CDR3 has 15 residues. The CDR3 DNA follows: TGTGCCAGCAGACCAACAGTTCGCAGCAATCAGCCCCAGCATTTT. Protein product: CASRPTVRSNQPQHF.

This clone was seen a handful of times. The CDR3 bases are TGTGCCAGCAGTTTTTTGGCCACTGGCTACACCTTC. Translating gives CASSFLATGYTF. The chain recombines TRBV28 with TRBJ1-2; D gene ambiguous. V was shortened by 3 bases and J by 7 bases, with 9 bases between the two germline ends. From germline, CDR1 is MDHEN and CDR2 SYDVKM. There are 12 residues in the CDR3.

This clone has more than one count but fewer than ten. V gene TRBV28 combines with J gene TRBJ2-2; 11 bases agree with TRBD1. The trim removed 3 bases at V and 6 bases at J, leaving 12 bases unmatched. Germline-derived CDR1 and CDR2 are MDHEN and SYDVKM. CDR3 size: 18 residues. The CDR3 loop reads CASSFGTGGLNRAGELFF. CDR3 DNA: TGTGCCAGCAGTTTCGGGACAGGGGGTTTGAATCGGGCCGGGGAGCTGTTTTTT.

V is TRBV19 and J is TRBJ2-7, with 7 bases identical to TRBD1. The length of the CDR3 is 15 residues. After removal of 6 bases from V and 0 bases from J, the junction contained 8 bases not matched to a gene. Germline V gene lookup returns CDR1 LNHDA and CDR2 SQIVND (reference sequence). The CDR3, as DNA: TGTGCCAGTAGACCCGAGGGGGACAGCTCCTACGAGCAGTACTTC. It specifies CASRPEGDSSYEQYF.

The gene calls are TRBV7-9 and TRBJ1-1; no firm D call. Germline V gene lookup returns CDR1 SEHNR and CDR2 FQNEAQ (reference sequence). The V end was cut by 5 bases, the J end by 0 bases, with 7 bases between. The CDR3 contains 13 residues. Here the CDR3 reads CASSGGLNTEAFF. CDR3 nucleotide sequence: TGTGCCAGCAGCGGCGGGTTGAACACTGAAGCTTTCTTT.